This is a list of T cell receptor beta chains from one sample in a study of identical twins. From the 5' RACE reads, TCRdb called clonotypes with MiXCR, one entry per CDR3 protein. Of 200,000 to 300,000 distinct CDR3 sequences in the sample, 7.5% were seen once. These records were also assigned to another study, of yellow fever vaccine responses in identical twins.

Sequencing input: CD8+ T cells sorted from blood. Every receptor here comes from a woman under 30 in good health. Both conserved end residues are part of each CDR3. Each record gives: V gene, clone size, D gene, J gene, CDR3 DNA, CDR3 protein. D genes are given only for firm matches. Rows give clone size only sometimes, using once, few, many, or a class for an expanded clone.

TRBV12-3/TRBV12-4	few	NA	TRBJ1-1	TGTGCCAGCAGTTTGAACAGGCCTAATGGAGCTTTCTTT	CASSLNRPNGAFF
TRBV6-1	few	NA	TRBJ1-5	TGTGCCAGCAGTGCGAAACCAGTCGTCAATCAGCCCCAGCATTTT	CASSAKPVVNQPQHF
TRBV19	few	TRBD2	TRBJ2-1	TGTGCCAGTAGTATATGGACTAGCGGTTACAATGAGCAGTTCTTC	CASSIWTSGYNEQFF
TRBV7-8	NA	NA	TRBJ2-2	TGTGCCAGCAGCCTCCCCCGGGACTCCCCCGGGGTGGTCACCGGGGAGCTGTTTTTT	CASSLPRDSPGVVTGELFF
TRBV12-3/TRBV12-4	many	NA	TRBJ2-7	TGTGCCAGCAGTTGGGCGGGCTACGAGCAGTACTTC	CASSWAGYEQYF
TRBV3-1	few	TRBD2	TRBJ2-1	TGTGCCAGCAGCCAAGCGAATGGGCTAGCGGGAGTACATGAGCAGTTCTTC	CASSQANGLAGVHEQFF
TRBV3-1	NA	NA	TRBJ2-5	TGTGCCAGCAGCCAAGAAAATCCCTCCGGGGGTATGCAAGAGACCCAGTACTTC	CASSQENPSGGMQETQYF
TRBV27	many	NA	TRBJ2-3	TGTGCCAGCAGTTTTGGTCCCACAGATACGCAGTATTTT	CASSFGPTDTQYF
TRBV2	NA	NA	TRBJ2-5	TGTGCCAGCAGTCAGGACTACCAAGAGACCCAGTACTTC	CASSQDYQETQYF
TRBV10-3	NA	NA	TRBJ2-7	TGTGCCATCAAGGGGGAGGGCCGCACCTACGAGCAGTACTTC	CAIKGEGRTYEQYF
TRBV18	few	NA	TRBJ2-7	TGTGCCAGCTCATCTAGCGCGCCCTACGAGCAGTACTTC	CASSSSAPYEQYF
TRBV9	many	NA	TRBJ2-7	TGTGCCAGCAGCGTAGTAGGTCAGGGGAACGAGCAGTACTTC	CASSVVGQGNEQYF
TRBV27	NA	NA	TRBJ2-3	TGTGCCAGCAGTTTAAGGGGTCGGGGAGATACGCAGTATTTT	CASSLRGRGDTQYF
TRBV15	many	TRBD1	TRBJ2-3	TGTGCCACCAGTGTCAGGGGGTTAGATACGCAGTATTTT	CATSVRGLDTQYF
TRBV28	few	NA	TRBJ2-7	TGTGCCAGCAGTTTCGGCAGGGGCTCCTACGAGCAGTACTTC	CASSFGRGSYEQYF
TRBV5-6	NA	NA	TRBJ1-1	TGTGCCAGCAGCTTGGTTCGGGTACGGGACACTGAAGCTTTCTTT	CASSLVRVRDTEAFF
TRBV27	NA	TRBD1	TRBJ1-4	TGTGCCAGTGGCAGGGGGTTAAACACCCTGTTTTTT	CASGRGLNTLFF
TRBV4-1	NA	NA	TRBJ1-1	TGCGCCAGCAGCCAAGATCGGGGCCAGGGTCGGACTGAAGCTTTCTTT	CASSQDRGQGRTEAFF
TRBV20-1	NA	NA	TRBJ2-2	TGCAGTGCACCCGCTACCGGGACACACGCGAACACCGGGGAGCTGTTTTTT	CSAPATGTHANTGELFF
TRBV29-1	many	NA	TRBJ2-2	TGCAGCGTTACGGGTAGTGGACAGACGAACACCGGGGAGCTGTTTTTT	CSVTGSGQTNTGELFF
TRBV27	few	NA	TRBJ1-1	TGTGCCAGCTCGGAGCTCATGAACACTGAAGCTTTCTTT	CASSELMNTEAFF
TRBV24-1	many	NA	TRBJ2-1	TGTGCCACCAGTGAAACACCCTACAATGAGCAGTTCTTC	CATSETPYNEQFF
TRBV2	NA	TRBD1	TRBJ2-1	TGTGCCAGCAGCGCGACAGGGGACCTCAATGAGCAGTTCTTC	CASSATGDLNEQFF
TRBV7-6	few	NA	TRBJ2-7	TGTGCCAGCAGCTCCCTCAATTCCGGGACGGGGATTTACGAGCAGTACTTC	CASSSLNSGTGIYEQYF
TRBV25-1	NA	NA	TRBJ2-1	TGTGCCAGCAGTGTGCAGGGATTCGAGCAGTTCTTC	CASSVQGFEQFF
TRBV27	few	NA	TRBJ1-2	TGTGCCAGCAGTTCACACCTTAACTATGGCTACACCTTC	CASSSHLNYGYTF
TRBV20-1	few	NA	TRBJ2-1	TGCAGTGCTACAATGCGGACAGGAGGGAATGAGCAGTTCTTC	CSATMRTGGNEQFF
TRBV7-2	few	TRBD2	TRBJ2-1	TGTGCCAGCAGCTTAGACGGCCGGGGGGTGGATGAGCAGTTCTTC	CASSLDGRGVDEQFF
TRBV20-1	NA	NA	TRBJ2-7	TGCAGTGCTAGAGAGACTAGCTCCTACGAGCAGTACTTC	CSARETSSYEQYF
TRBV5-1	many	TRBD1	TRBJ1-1	TGCGCCAGCAGCTGGAGACAGGGAGGTTACATGAACACTGAAGCTTTCTTT	CASSWRQGGYMNTEAFF
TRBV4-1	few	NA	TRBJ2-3	TGCGCCAGCAGCCAAAAGGCGGGACTCTTTGGGGAAGATACGCAGTATTTT	CASSQKAGLFGEDTQYF
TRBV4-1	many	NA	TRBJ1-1	TGCGCCAGCAGCCAAGATGGGCGATTGAACACTGAAGCTTTCTTT	CASSQDGRLNTEAFF
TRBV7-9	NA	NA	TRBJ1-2	TGTGCCAGCAGCTTTCCAGGGGCGAACTATGGCTACACCTTC	CASSFPGANYGYTF
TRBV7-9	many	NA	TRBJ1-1	TGTGCCAGCAGCTTGATGGGTGAAGCTTTCTTT	CASSLMGEAFF
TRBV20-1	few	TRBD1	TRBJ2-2	TGCAGTGCCCGTGGGGACAGGGATTATTTAGCGAACACCGGGGAGCTGTTTTTT	CSARGDRDYLANTGELFF
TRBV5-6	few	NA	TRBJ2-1	TGTGCCAGCAGCAGCCGCGGACGACTCAATGAGCAGTTCTTC	CASSSRGRLNEQFF
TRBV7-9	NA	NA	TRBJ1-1	TGTGCCAGCAGCCCCCAGGGAGGCACTGAAGCTTTCTTT	CASSPQGGTEAFF
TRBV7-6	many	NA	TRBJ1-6	TGTGCCAGCAGCTTAGAAGCAAATTCACCCCTCCACTTT	CASSLEANSPLHF
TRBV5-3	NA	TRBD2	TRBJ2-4	TGTGCCAGAAGCGCCTTACTAGCGACGTCAGCCAAAAACATTCAGTACTTC	CARSALLATSAKNIQYF
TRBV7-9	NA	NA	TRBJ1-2	TGTGCCAGCAGCCCCTCTCAGGGACCCAACTATGGCTACACCTTC	CASSPSQGPNYGYTF
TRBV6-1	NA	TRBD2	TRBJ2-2	TGTGCCAGCAGTCCCAGCGGGAGCCTGGCCGGGGAGCTGTTTTTT	CASSPSGSLAGELFF
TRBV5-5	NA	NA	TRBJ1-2	TGTGCCAGCAGCTTGCAGGATGGCTACACCTTC	CASSLQDGYTF
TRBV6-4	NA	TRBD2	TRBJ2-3	TGTGCCAGCAGTGATTTCTTCCGGGAGGGCGGCACAGATACGCAGTATTTT	CASSDFFREGGTDTQYF
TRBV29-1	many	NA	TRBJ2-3	TGCAGCGTTGAATTGAGTACACAAACGAGCACAGATACGCAGTATTTT	CSVELSTQTSTDTQYF
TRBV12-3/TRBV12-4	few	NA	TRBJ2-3	TGTGCCAGCAGTCCAACCCTGGGGGTTACAGATACGCAGTATTTT	CASSPTLGVTDTQYF
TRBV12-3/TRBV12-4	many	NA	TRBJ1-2	TGTGCCAGCAGTTATACTGACCAGGGGAGGGATGGCTACACCTTC	CASSYTDQGRDGYTF
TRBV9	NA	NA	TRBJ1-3	TGTGCCAGCAGCGAGATCGCGGGGGTCGCTGGAAACACCATATATTTT	CASSEIAGVAGNTIYF
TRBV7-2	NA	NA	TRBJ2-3	TGTGCCAGCAACCGAGGGTCAGATACGCAGTATTTT	CASNRGSDTQYF
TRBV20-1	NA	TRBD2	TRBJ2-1	TGCAGTGCTACCACCTCACTAGCGGGGCAAAGCTCCTACAATGAGCAGTTCTTC	CSATTSLAGQSSYNEQFF
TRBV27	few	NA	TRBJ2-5	TGTGCCAGCAGTTCCAGTTCACGGGGCCAAGAGACCCAGTACTTC	CASSSSSRGQETQYF
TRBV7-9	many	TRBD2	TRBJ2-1	TGTGCCAGCAGACCAGCCTCTAGCGGGATCTACAATGAGCAGTTCTTC	CASRPASSGIYNEQFF
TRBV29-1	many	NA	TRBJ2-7	TGCAGCGTTGAGCTTCGGGCTTCCTACGAGCAGTACTTC	CSVELRASYEQYF
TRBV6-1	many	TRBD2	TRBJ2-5	TGTGCCAGCAGTCGAGCGGGAGGGCCTCAGGAAGAGACCCAGTACTTC	CASSRAGGPQEETQYF
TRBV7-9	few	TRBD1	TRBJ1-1	TGTGCCAGCAACTCCAGGGGGGACACTGAAGCTTTCTTT	CASNSRGDTEAFF
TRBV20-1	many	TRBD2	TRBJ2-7	TGCAGTGCTAGAGGGGCTAGCGGGTTTGAATACGAGCAGTACTTC	CSARGASGFEYEQYF
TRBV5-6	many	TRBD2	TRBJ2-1	TGTGCCAGCAGCCTGGGACTATATGAGCAGTTCTTC	CASSLGLYEQFF
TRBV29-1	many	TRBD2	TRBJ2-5	TGCAGCGTCGAGGGACTAGCGGCGCCGTTGAAAGAGACCCAGTACTTC	CSVEGLAAPLKETQYF